These 20 T cell receptor beta chains were all obtained from the same sample, sequenced in a study of shared clonotypes between healthy human individuals. The assay was immunoSEQ multiplex PCR, and TCRdb's table has in-frame clones only and misses some. The table shows a few million clones, with around 93% occurring only once. The source material was naive CD4+ T cells from PBMCs. Subset specified: CD45RA+ positively selected. These receptors were collected from a man in his late teens or twenties in good health. Some clones in this sample may be carry-over from other donors' samples.

The chain recombines TRBV18 with TRBJ2-2, with 8 bases fitting TRBD1. Germline CDR1 and CDR2: KGHSH and LQKENI. J was trimmed by 1 base and V by 4 bases; bases with no gene match: 5. This CDR3 has 16 amino acids. CDR3 bases: TGTGCCAGCTCACGGCAGGGGGCATGGAACACCGGGGAGCTGTTTTTT. It encodes CASSRQGAWNTGELFF. The full variable domain, completed using reference TRBV18 and TRBJ2-2, is NAGVMQNPRHLVRRRGQEARLRCSPMKGHSHVYWYRQLPEEGLKFMVYLQKENIIDESGMPKERFSAEFPKEGPSILRIQQVVRGDSAAYFCASSRQGAWNTGELFFGEGSRLTVL.

The genes are TRBV19 and TRBJ2-7; the D gene is possibly TRBD2 (6 bases). Germline V lookup: CDR1 LNHDA, CDR2 SQIVND (reference sequence). V lost 5 bases and J lost 3, with 17 bases in between. CDR3 length: 15 residues. The CDR3: CASSPSPRGIYEQYF. CDR3 DNA sequence: TGTGCCAGTAGTCCTTCTCCCCGGGGGATCTACGAGCAGTACTTC.

A few counts support this clone. The sample contains more than one DNA sequence encoding this CDR3. V and J are TRBV28 and TRBJ1-3; D perhaps matches TRBD1 (6 bases). The CDR3 consists of 15 residues. V gave up 4 bases and J gave up 0 bases, with 10 bases separating them. Germline CDR1 MDHEN, CDR2 SYDVKM. CDR3 in amino acids: CASSSGQSSGNTIYF. The CDR3 nucleotides are TGTGCCAGCAGTTCTGGACAGAGCTCTGGAAACACCATATATTTT.

The V call is TRBV6-6, the J call TRBJ2-7; 9 nucleotides agree with TRBD1. This CDR3 is built from 15 residues. Germline V gene sequence: CDR1 MNHNY, CDR2 SVGAGI (reference sequence). Unmatched junction bases numbered 6, after V lost 0 bases and J lost 6 bases. The CDR3 DNA reads TGTGCCAGCAGTTACTCGAAGGACAGGGGCGGCGAGCAGTACTTC. It specifies CASSYSKDRGGEQYF.

The chain has TRBV7-2 and TRBJ2-7; 9 bases match TRBD2. CDR1 is SGHTA, CDR2 FQGNSA, per germline. The V and J ends lost 4 bases and 6 bases, in that order; junction bases with no gene match: 19. CDR3 length equals 18 residues. CDR3 region: CASSSPGGGGRASREQYF. CDR3 sequence (DNA): TGTGCCAGCAGCTCCCCGGGGGGAGGCGGGAGGGCCTCCCGCGAGCAGTACTTC.

In this sample, this clone turned up once. The chain recombines TRBV19 with TRBJ2-6; a possible D gene is TRBD1 (6 bases). V was pared by 4 bases and J by 1 base, with 17 bases between. The CDR3 sequence is 18 residues long. The germline V gene has CDR1 LNHDA and CDR2 SQIVND (reference sequence). The CDR3 region is CASSTRQVLTSGANVLTF. The CDR3 nucleotides are TGTGCCAGTAGTACCCGACAGGTGCTGACTTCTGGGGCCAACGTCCTGACTTTC.

The rearrangement links TRBV7-9 to TRBJ2-7, with 11 bases aligning to TRBD1. CDR3 length: 15 amino acids. V gave up 7 bases and J gave up 0 bases; unmatched junction bases: 5. Germline V gene sequence: CDR1 SEHNR, CDR2 FQNEAQ (reference sequence). The CDR3 sequence: CASTWGQGVSYEQYF. In DNA, the CDR3 is TGTGCCAGCACCTGGGGACAGGGGGTCTCCTACGAGCAGTACTTC.

The chain has TRBV2 and TRBJ2-7; 9 bases match TRBD1. J gave up 1 base and V 7 bases, and 11 bases lay outside the gene matches. Germline V lookup: CDR1 SNHLY, CDR2 FYNNEI. There are 16 residues in the CDR3. CDR3 region: CASKAGTGTGSYEQYF. For the CDR3, the DNA is TGTGCCAGCAAGGCGGGGACCGGGACAGGGTCCTACGAGCAGTACTTC.

The chain links TRBV11-2 to TRBJ1-3, with D unresolved. CDR3 length: 13 residues. V lost 5 bases and J lost 13, with 18 bases in between. The germline gives CDR1 SGHAT, CDR2 FQNNGV. The DNA of the CDR3 is TGTGCCAGCAGCCAGGAGTTAGGGTCCGGGATATATTTT. This sequence encodes CASSQELGSGIYF.

The V and J genes are TRBV11-2 and TRBJ2-7; a possible D gene is TRBD2 (5 bases). This CDR3 comprises 15 residues. V dropped 5 bases and J dropped 0 bases, with 14 bases sitting between them. The germline V gene has CDR1 SGHAT and CDR2 FQNNGV. CDR3 in DNA: TGTGCCAGCAGCAGTCTCGACTACCTCTCCTACGAGCAGTACTTC. This sequence encodes CASSSLDYLSYEQYF.

V gene TRBV6-5 combines with J gene TRBJ1-5; D uncertain. Germline CDR1 MNHEY, CDR2 SVGAGI. Trimming removed 6 bases from V and 6 bases from J, with 18 bases in between. The CDR3 loop spans 15 amino acids. CDR3 sequence: CASSRTVSLGQPQHF. DNA of the CDR3: TGTGCCAGCAGCCGGACTGTATCTCTCGGTCAGCCCCAGCATTTT.

The chain is built from TRBV28 and TRBJ1-4; maybe TRBD1 (6 bases). This CDR3 has 14 residues. V gave up 7 bases and J gave up 4 bases, with 13 bases separating them. CDR1 and CDR2 from the germline V gene are MDHEN and SYDVKM. In DNA, the CDR3 is TGTGCCAGCACCATAGGGGGGGATAATGAAAAACTGTTTTTT. Translating it yields CASTIGGDNEKLFF.

This rearrangement joins TRBV13 to TRBJ2-7; D not resolved. Between the trimmed V and J ends, which lost 1 base and 7 bases, there was a span of 14 bases. The germline gives CDR1 PRHDT, CDR2 FYEKMQ (reference sequence). This CDR3 has 14 amino acids. The CDR3 loop is CASSLVGRLGEQYF. Here the CDR3 DNA reads TGTGCCAGCAGCTTAGTGGGCAGGCTAGGGGAGCAGTACTTC. The full variable domain, rest sourced from reference TRBV13 and TRBJ2-7, is AAGVIQSPRHLIKEKRETATLKCYPIPRHDTVYWYQQGPGQDPQFLISFYEKMQSDKGSIPDRFSAQQFSDYHSELNMSSLELGDSALYFCASSLVGRLGEQYFGPGTRLTVT.

The chain uses TRBV7-8 and TRBJ2-1, with 10 bases that match TRBD2. The CDR3 sequence is 15 residues long. J gave up 4 bases and V 5 bases, and 5 bases lay outside the gene matches. The germline V gene has CDR1 SGHVS and CDR2 FQNEAQ. The CDR3 region is CASSPSGRVYNEQFF. CDR3 sequence (DNA): TGTGCCAGCAGCCCTAGCGGGAGAGTTTACAATGAGCAGTTCTTC.

The genes are TRBV28 and TRBJ1-3, with D uncertain. Germline CDR1 and CDR2: MDHEN and SYDVKM. V lost 8 bases, J lost 1 base, and 3 bases lay in between. The CDR3 sequence is 11 residues long. CDR3 amino acids: CASESGNTIYF. CDR3 DNA: TGTGCCAGCGAATCTGGAAACACCATATATTTT.

In this sample, this clone turned up a few times. A read error may produce the germline difference seen at one junction end. Other DNA sequences of this sample code for an identical CDR3. The V call is TRBV6-1, the J call TRBJ2-7; 14 nucleotides agree with TRBD2. CDR3 size: 14 residues. CDR1 and CDR2 from the germline V gene are MNHNS and SASEGT. The CDR3 spells CASRGLAGAYEQYF. CDR3 coding DNA: TGTGCCAGCAGGGGACTAGCGGGAGCCTATGAGCAGTACTTC.

This clone is a singleton in its sample. The rearrangement links TRBV29-1 to TRBJ2-3, with TRBD2 identical over 8 bases. Germline values: CDR1 SQVTM, CDR2 ANQGSEA. Trimming removed 6 bases from V and 4 bases from J; junction bases left unmatched: 15. The CDR3 is 16 amino acids. CDR3 residues: CSVGTRLAGGADTQYF. DNA of the CDR3: TGCAGCGTCGGAACCCGACTCGCGGGAGGTGCAGATACGCAGTATTTT.

The chain recombines TRBV28 with TRBJ2-7; 9 bases fit TRBD2. J lost 9 bases, V lost 6 bases, and 18 bases had no gene match. The CDR3 runs 16 residues. Germline CDR1 is MDHEN and CDR2 is SYDVKM. The CDR3 reads CASRSPRTSGQQGQYF. The CDR3 nucleotides are TGTGCCAGCAGGTCCCCCCGTACTAGCGGGCAACAGGGGCAGTACTTC.

The genes are TRBV6-5 and TRBJ2-5; D unresolved. The CDR3 has 13 amino acids. The germline V and J ends were trimmed by 5 bases and 5 bases, with 12 bases remaining between them. Per the germline V gene, CDR1 is MNHEY and CDR2 is SVGAGI. In DNA form, the CDR3 reads TGTGCCAGCAGTCGGACGGTCCTGGAGACCCAGTACTTC. Its protein product is CASSRTVLETQYF.

This chain uses TRBV6-1 with TRBJ1-5; a weak D match, TRBD1 (6 bases). V was shortened by 6 bases and J by 7 bases, with 16 bases between the two germline ends. Germline CDR1 MNHNS, CDR2 SASEGT. The CDR3 is made up of 14 amino acids. CDR3 sequence: CASRGAEAGQPQHF. In DNA form, the CDR3 reads TGTGCCAGCAGGGGGGCTGAGGCGGGCCAGCCCCAGCATTTT.